These T cell receptor beta chains were read from a single sample in a study of CD8+ T cells in alopecia areata. Sequenced by immunoSEQ multiplex PCR; TCRdb stores in-frame clones only, minus some. The sample lists 150,000 to 200,000 clones, more than 50% occurring once. Source: CD4+ T cells sorted from blood, taken at week 24, from a patient treated with tofacitinib. Receptors were obtained from a human donor with alopecia areata. CDR3s include the opening cysteine and the closing phenylalanine or tryptophan. A D gene is named only where the DNA matches it firmly. Clone size is not always given. Where it is, it says once, few, many or a class for expanded clones.

v_gene,d_gene,abundance,j_gene,CDR3nt,CDR3aa
TRBV25-1,-,-,TRBJ2-3,TGTGCCAGCAGTGAAGTGGGCACAGATACGCAGTATTTT,CASSEVGTDTQYF
TRBV2,TRBD1,-,TRBJ2-5,TGTGCCAGCAGCTATCAAGGACAGGGGGGAGGAGAGACCCAGTACTTC,CASSYQGQGGGETQYF
TRBV30,-,-,TRBJ2-1,TGTGCCTGGTGTCCCAGGGCCTACAATGAGCAGTTCTTC,CAWCPRAYNEQFF
TRBV29-1,-,-,TRBJ2-7,TGCAGCGTTGTCGTTGGATTGGGGGCCGACGAGCAGTACTTC,CSVVVGLGADEQYF
TRBV25-1,TRBD1,few,TRBJ2-7,TGTGCCAGCAGATCGACCGGGACAGGCTACGAGCAGTACTTC,CASRSTGTGYEQYF
TRBV7-2,-,-,TRBJ2-3,TGTGCCAGCACCTTGGGGTGGGCAGATACGCAGTATTTT,CASTLGWADTQYF
TRBV11-1,-,-,TRBJ1-6,TGTGCCAGCAGCAAAAGTCTGGTCAATTCACCCCTCCACTTT,CASSKSLVNSPLHF
TRBV7-8,-,-,TRBJ1-5,TGTGCCAGCAGCTTACAGGGAAGGCTCAATCAGCCCCAGCATTTT,CASSLQGRLNQPQHF
TRBV20-1,TRBD1,-,TRBJ1-2,TGCAGTGCTAGGTCACAGGGGGACTACACCTTC,CSARSQGDYTF
TRBV9,TRBD1,-,TRBJ1-6,TGTGCCAGCAGGGGACAGACAGATAATTCACCCCTCCACTTT,CASRGQTDNSPLHF
TRBV27,-,-,TRBJ2-1,TGTGCCAGCTGCTCGTGGGGGGGCCGAAGACGTAATGAGCAGTTCTTC,CASCSWGGRRRNEQFF
TRBV20-1,-,-,TRBJ2-1,TGCAGTGCTCCCGGGGACAATGAGCAGTTCTTC,CSAPGDNEQFF
TRBV29-1,-,-,TRBJ2-7,TGCAGCGTTGAAGAACACTCCTACGAGCAGTACTTC,CSVEEHSYEQYF
TRBV28,-,-,TRBJ1-2,TGTGCCAGCAGTTTTGGGGGATATGGCTACACCTTC,CASSFGGYGYTF
TRBV30,-,-,TRBJ2-2,TGTGCCTGGAGTGTACTGACCGAGTCCGGGGAGCTGTTTTTT,CAWSVLTESGELFF
TRBV30,TRBD1,-,TRBJ2-1,TGTGCCTGGACCAGGGGGACCTACAATGAGCAGTTCTTC,CAWTRGTYNEQFF
TRBV5-1,TRBD2,once,TRBJ2-1,TGCGCCAGCAGCCCCGGACTAGCGAAAGACAATGAGCAGTTCTTC,CASSPGLAKDNEQFF
TRBV7-3,TRBD1,few,TRBJ2-1,TGTGCCAGCGCGTCAGGGGGTTACAATGAGCAGTTCTTC,CASASGGYNEQFF
TRBV23-1,-,-,TRBJ1-2,TGCGCCAGCAGTCAATGGGGACGGATAGTAAACTATGGCTACACCTTC,CASSQWGRIVNYGYTF
TRBV5-6,-,few,TRBJ2-1,TGTGCCAGCAGCTTGGGGCGTAGCTCCTACAATGAGCAGTTCTTC,CASSLGRSSYNEQFF
TRBV10-3,-,few,TRBJ2-2,TGTGCCATCAGTAAAACACGACAGGTCCTAAACACCGGGGAGCTGTTTTTT,CAISKTRQVLNTGELFF
TRBV5-1,-,-,TRBJ2-1,TGCGCCAGCAGCTTGGGAGACGGACTAAGCTTTTTCAATGAGCAGTTCTTC,CASSLGDGLSFFNEQFF
TRBV7-2,TRBD1,-,TRBJ1-5,TGTGCCAGCAGCTTATGGGCCTCGACAGGGGATCAGCCCCAGCATTTT,CASSLWASTGDQPQHF
TRBV27,-,few,TRBJ1-2,TGTGCCAGCAGTTGGGGCTACGGGGATGTGGCCGGCTACACCTTC,CASSWGYGDVAGYTF
TRBV9,-,-,TRBJ2-5,TGTGCCAGCAGCGTAGGGGGGGAGACCCAGTACTTC,CASSVGGETQYF
TRBV7-2,TRBD1,-,TRBJ2-5,TGTGCCAGCAGCCACGGACAGGGACAAGAGACCCAGTACTTC,CASSHGQGQETQYF
TRBV19,-,few,TRBJ2-1,TGTGCCAGTAGTCTATACAGTGACAATGAGCAGTTCTTC,CASSLYSDNEQFF
TRBV5-6,-,-,TRBJ2-3,TGTGCCAGCAGCCCACCGGGGGTTTCAAATACGCAGTATTTT,CASSPPGVSNTQYF
TRBV9,-,few,TRBJ2-3,TGTGCCAGCAGCGTAGACCCTGGAGGGGGCGTCGCAGATACGCAGTATTTT,CASSVDPGGGVADTQYF
TRBV28,-,once,TRBJ2-1,TGTGCCAGCAGGACCAGAAATGAGCAGTTCTTC,CASRTRNEQFF
TRBV30,-,-,TRBJ1-1,TGTGCCTGGAGTGCCCAAAACACTGAAGCTTTCTTT,CAWSAQNTEAFF
TRBV5-6,-,few,TRBJ2-7,TGTGCCAGCAGCTTATATACAGGACTCGGCTCCTACGAGCAGTACTTC,CASSLYTGLGSYEQYF
TRBV5-1,-,few,TRBJ2-2,TGCGCCAGCTCTAAAGGGCCTGGGTCGAACACCGGGGAGCTGTTTTTT,CASSKGPGSNTGELFF
TRBV29-1,-,-,TRBJ2-7,TGCAGCGTAGGCCAAACTGGGACCTACGAGCAGTACTTC,CSVGQTGTYEQYF
TRBV25-1,TRBD1,-,TRBJ2-7,TGTGCCAGCAGTGTCACAGGGGGTATCCACGAGCAGTACTTC,CASSVTGGIHEQYF
TRBV14,TRBD2,-,TRBJ2-1,TGTGCCAGCAGCCAAGTCACTGAGCGGGGGGGCCGGGATGAGCAGTTCTTC,CASSQVTERGGRDEQFF
TRBV5-1,-,-,TRBJ2-1,TGCGCCAGCAGCCTCGGGGACAATGAGCAGTTCTTC,CASSLGDNEQFF
TRBV30,-,-,TRBJ1-1,TGTGCCTGGAGTGTATTGGAGAGCACTGAAGCTTTCTTT,CAWSVLESTEAFF
TRBV11-2,-,-,TRBJ2-1,TGTGCCAGCAGCTCCACGAGGGACTACAATGAGCAGTTCTTC,CASSSTRDYNEQFF
TRBV7-8,-,-,TRBJ2-5,TGTGCCAGCAGCCCGGACGGGACGGTGAAGGAGACCCAGTACTTC,CASSPDGTVKETQYF
TRBV5-1,-,-,TRBJ1-6,TGCGCCAGCAGCTTGGATCGGGGGGCGAAGGGATCACCCCTCCACTTT,CASSLDRGAKGSPLHF
TRBV2,TRBD1,-,TRBJ1-2,TGTGCCAGCAGTGAAGGGGACAGGGCCCCACTGACTACCTTC,CASSEGDRAPLTTF
TRBV6-5,TRBD1,-,TRBJ2-7,TGTGCCAGCACCAAGACAGGGACCTACGAGCAGTACTTC,CASTKTGTYEQYF
TRBV2,-,-,TRBJ2-5,TGTGCCAGCGAATACATAAGACAAGAGACCCAGTACTTC,CASEYIRQETQYF
TRBV29-1,-,-,TRBJ2-7,TGCAGCGCCACATGGAATGGCGAGCAGTACTTC,CSATWNGEQYF
TRBV5-1,TRBD1,-,TRBJ2-3,TGCGCCAGCAGCTTGGCACAGGGGGCTACAGATACGCAGTATTTT,CASSLAQGATDTQYF
TRBV30,-,-,TRBJ2-2,TGTGCCTGGACAGGGGCCACGTTGGACACCGGGGAGCTGTTTTTT,CAWTGATLDTGELFF
TRBV7-3,TRBD2,-,TRBJ2-1,TGTGCCAGCAGCTTAGCGGGGGGAGCCTACAATGAGCAGTTCTTC,CASSLAGGAYNEQFF
TRBV29-1,TRBD1,-,TRBJ2-1,TGCAGCGCTATGGGACAGGGGGCCTACAATGAGCAGTTCTTC,CSAMGQGAYNEQFF
TRBV4-3,TRBD2,-,TRBJ2-3,TGCGCCAGCAGCCAAAGCGGGGGGGCAGGAGATACGCAGTATTTT,CASSQSGGAGDTQYF
TRBV5-1,TRBD2,-,TRBJ2-1,TGCGCCAGCAGCACCCTGGGGGGGAACAATGAGCAGTTCTTC,CASSTLGGNNEQFF
TRBV7-2,-,few,TRBJ1-4,TGTGCCAGCAGCTTAACAGTTTTGGGAGGGGTAGATGAAAAACTGTTTTTT,CASSLTVLGGVDEKLFF
TRBV10-3,TRBD1,-,TRBJ2-7,TGTGCCATCAGCCCAACCCCGGGACAGGGGTACGAGCAGTACTTC,CAISPTPGQGYEQYF
TRBV11-2,TRBD2,-,TRBJ2-1,TGTGCCAGCAGCTTAGTGGCGGGGGGGACCTCCTACAATGAGCAGTTCTTC,CASSLVAGGTSYNEQFF
TRBV10-3,-,-,TRBJ1-1,TGTGCCATCAGTGAGTCCACGGACGTAGAAGCTTTCTTT,CAISESTDVEAFF
TRBV2,-,-,TRBJ2-5,TGTGCCAGCAGTGAACAAGGGCCCCAAGAGACCCAGTACTTC,CASSEQGPQETQYF
TRBV7-9,-,-,TRBJ2-3,TGTGCCAGCAGCTTAGCGCTCTCCAGCACAGATACGCAGTATTTT,CASSLALSSTDTQYF
TRBV4-1,-,once,TRBJ1-5,TGCGCCAGCAGCCCCCGGGCTTCCGAGGGACAGCCCCAGCATTTT,CASSPRASEGQPQHF
TRBV30,-,few,TRBJ2-1,TGTGCCTGGAGCGAACTAAATGAGCAGTTCTTC,CAWSELNEQFF
TRBV12-5,-,many,TRBJ2-2,TGTGCTAGTGGTTTGGACAACACCGGGGAGCTGTTTTTT,CASGLDNTGELFF